This TCR beta chain was captured by sequencing in a study of response to subunit inactivated influenza vaccine. This clonotype was counted between two and nine times. The antigen is not known. Whole-study results and caveats: The authors suggested that few new T cells are recruited per seasonal influenza vaccination.

TCRdb processed the RT-PCR reads anew with MiXCR; each CDR3 protein has one entry. The sample carries about 530,000 distinct CDR3 sequences, about 10% recorded once. The CDR3 has 15 amino acids. Germline-derived CDR1 and CDR2 are DFQATT and SNEGSKA (reference sequence). V was pared by 7 bases and J by 2 bases, with 7 bases of the junction left unmatched. This sequence joins TRBV20-1 and TRBJ2-1, with TRBD1 identical over 11 bases. Material: PBMCs from blood, obtained on the day of vaccination. The TCR comes from a man between 45 and 60 years old who received an inactivated influenza vaccine. CDR3 sequence reads: CSVHPGQGAYNEQFF. The CDR3 DNA reads TGCAGTGTTCACCCGGGACAGGGGGCCTACAATGAGCAGTTCTTC.